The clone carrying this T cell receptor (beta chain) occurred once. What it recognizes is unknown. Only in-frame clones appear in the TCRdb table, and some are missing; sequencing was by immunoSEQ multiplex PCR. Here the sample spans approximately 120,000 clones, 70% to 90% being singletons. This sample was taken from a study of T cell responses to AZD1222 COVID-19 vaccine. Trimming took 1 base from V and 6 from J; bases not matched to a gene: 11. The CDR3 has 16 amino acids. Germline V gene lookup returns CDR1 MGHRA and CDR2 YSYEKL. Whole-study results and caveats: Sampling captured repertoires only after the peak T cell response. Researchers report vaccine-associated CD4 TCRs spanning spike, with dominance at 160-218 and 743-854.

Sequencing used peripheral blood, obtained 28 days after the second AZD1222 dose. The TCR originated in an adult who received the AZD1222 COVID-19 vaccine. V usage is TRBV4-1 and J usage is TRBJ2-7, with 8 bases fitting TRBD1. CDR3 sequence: CASSQVIIDRGGEQYF. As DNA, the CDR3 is TGCGCCAGCAGCCAAGTGATAATCGACAGGGGAGGCGAGCAGTACTTC.